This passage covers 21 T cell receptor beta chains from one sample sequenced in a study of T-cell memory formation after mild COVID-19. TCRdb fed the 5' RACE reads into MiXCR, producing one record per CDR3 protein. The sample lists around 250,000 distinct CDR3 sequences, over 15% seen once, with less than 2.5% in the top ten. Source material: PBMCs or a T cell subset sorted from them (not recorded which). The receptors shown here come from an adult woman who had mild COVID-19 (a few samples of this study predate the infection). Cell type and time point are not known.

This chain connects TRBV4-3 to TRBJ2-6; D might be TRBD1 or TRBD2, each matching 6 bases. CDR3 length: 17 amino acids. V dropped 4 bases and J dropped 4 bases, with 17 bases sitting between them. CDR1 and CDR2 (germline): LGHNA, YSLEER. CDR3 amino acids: CASSRGRGGPGANVLTF. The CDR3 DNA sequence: TGCGCCAGCAGCCGTGGCAGGGGAGGACCCGGGGCCAACGTCCTGACTTTC.

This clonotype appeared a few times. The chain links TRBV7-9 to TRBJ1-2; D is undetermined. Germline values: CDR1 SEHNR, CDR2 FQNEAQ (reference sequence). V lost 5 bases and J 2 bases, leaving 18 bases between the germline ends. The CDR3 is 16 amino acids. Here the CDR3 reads CASSPPPADGNYGYTF. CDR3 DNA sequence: TGTGCCAGCAGCCCCCCTCCGGCGGACGGCAACTATGGCTACACCTTC.

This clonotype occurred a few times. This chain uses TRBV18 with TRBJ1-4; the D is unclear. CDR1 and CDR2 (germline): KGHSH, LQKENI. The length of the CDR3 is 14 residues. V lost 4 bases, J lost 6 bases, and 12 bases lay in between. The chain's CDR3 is CASSLRFLDEKLFF. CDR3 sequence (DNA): TGTGCCAGCTCACTAAGGTTTCTTGATGAAAAACTGTTTTTT.

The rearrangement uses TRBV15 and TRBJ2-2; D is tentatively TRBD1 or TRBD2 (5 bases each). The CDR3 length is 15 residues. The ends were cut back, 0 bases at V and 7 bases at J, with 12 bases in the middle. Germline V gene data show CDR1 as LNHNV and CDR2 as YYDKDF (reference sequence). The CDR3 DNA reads TGTGCCACCAGCAGAGAGTCGAGGGGTGGCGGGGAGCTGTTTTTT. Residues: CATSRESRGGGELFF.

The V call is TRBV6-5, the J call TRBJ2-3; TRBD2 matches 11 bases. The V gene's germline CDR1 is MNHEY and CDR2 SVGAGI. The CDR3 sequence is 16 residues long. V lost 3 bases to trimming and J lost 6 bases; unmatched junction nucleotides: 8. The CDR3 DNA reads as TGTGCCAGCAGTTATTCTAGCGGGAGGACCTCCGATACGCAGTATTTT. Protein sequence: CASSYSSGRTSDTQYF.

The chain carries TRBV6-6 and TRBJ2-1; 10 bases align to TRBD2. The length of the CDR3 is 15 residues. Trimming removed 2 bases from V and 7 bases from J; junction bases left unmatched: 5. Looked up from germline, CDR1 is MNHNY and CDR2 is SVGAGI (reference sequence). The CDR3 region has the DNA TGTGCCAGCAGTTACGTTTCTAGCGGGAGTAATGAGCAGTTCTTC. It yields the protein CASSYVSSGSNEQFF.

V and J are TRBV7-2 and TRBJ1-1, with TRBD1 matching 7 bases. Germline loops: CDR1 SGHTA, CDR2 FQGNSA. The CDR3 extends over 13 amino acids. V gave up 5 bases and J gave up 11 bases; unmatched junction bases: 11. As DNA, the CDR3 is TGTGCCAGCAGCCCATCCAGGGGGGAGACGGCTTTCTTT. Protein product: CASSPSRGETAFF. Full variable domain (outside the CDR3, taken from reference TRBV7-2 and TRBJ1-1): GAGVSQSPSNKVTEKGKDVELRCDPISGHTALYWYRQSLGQGLEFLIYFQGNSAPDKSGLPSDRFSAERTGGSVSTLTIQRTQQEDSAVYLCASSPSRGETAFFGQGTRLTVV.

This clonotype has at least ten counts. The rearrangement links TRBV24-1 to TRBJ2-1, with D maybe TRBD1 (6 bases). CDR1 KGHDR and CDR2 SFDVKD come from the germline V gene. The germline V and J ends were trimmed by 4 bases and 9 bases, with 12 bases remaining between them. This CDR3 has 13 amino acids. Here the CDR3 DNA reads TGTGCCACCAGTGACCGGGACATATCTGAGCAGTTCTTC. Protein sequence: CATSDRDISEQFF.

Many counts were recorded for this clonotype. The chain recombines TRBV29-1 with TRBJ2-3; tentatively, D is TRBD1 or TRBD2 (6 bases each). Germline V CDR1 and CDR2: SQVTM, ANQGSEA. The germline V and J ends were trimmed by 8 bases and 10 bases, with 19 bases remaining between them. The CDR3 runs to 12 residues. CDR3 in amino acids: CSSRGGLGAQYF. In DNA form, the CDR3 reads TGCAGCTCCCGTGGGGGGCTCGGGGCGCAGTATTTT.

The chain's CDR3 is CASSPYRGSFTEAFF. DNA for the CDR3: TGTGCCAGCTCACCTTACAGGGGAAGTTTCACTGAAGCTTTCTTT. The chain employs TRBV18 and TRBJ1-1; 7 bases align to TRBD1. The V and J ends lost 3 bases and 4 bases, in that order; junction bases with no gene match: 8. The CDR3 runs 15 residues. In germline, CDR1 is KGHSH, CDR2 LQKENI.

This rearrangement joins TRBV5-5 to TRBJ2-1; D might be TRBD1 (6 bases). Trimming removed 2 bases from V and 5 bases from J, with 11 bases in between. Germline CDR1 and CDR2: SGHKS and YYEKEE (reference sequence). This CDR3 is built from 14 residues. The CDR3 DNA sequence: TGTGCCAGCAGCTTCAGGGGACCCGACAATGAGCAGTTCTTC. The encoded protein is CASSFRGPDNEQFF.

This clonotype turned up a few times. For the CDR3, the DNA is TGTGCCAGCAGCTCCCGAGCCGGGCAGGGCACTGAAGCTTTCTTT. The encoded protein is CASSSRAGQGTEAFF. J is TRBJ1-1 and V is TRBV11-1; tentative D call: TRBD1 (5 bases). The V gene lost 4 bases and the J gene lost 4 bases, with 16 bases spanning the gap. The CDR3 runs to 15 residues. CDR1 is SGHAT, CDR2 FQDESV, per germline (reference sequence).

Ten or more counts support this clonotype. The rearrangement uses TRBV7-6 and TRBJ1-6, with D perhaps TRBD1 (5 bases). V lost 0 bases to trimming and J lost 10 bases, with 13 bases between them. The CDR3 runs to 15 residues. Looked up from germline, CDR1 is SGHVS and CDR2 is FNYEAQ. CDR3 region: CASSLATGQGSPLHF. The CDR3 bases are TGTGCCAGCAGCTTAGCGACCGGGCAGGGCTCACCCCTCCACTTT.

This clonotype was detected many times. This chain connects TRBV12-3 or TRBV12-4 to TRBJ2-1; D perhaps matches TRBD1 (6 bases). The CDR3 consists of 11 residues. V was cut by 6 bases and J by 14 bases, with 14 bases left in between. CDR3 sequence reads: CASSKQGEEFF. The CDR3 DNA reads TGTGCCAGCAGCAAACAGGGAGAGGAGTTCTTC.

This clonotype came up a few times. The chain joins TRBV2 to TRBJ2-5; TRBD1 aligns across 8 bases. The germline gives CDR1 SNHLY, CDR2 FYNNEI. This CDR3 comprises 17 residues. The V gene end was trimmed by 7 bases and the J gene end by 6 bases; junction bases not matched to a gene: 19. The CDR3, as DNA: TGTGCCAGCATCCGAGCCCGACAGGGGACCGGCGGACAGACCCAGTACTTC. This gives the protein CASIRARQGTGGQTQYF.

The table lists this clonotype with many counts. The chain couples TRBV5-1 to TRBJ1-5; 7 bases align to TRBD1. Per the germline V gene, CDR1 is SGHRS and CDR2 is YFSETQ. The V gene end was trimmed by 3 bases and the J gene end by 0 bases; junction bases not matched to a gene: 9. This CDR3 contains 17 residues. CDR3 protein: CASSSLGGDSSNQPQHF. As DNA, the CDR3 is TGCGCCAGCAGCTCCCTAGGGGGGGACAGTAGCAATCAGCCCCAGCATTTT.

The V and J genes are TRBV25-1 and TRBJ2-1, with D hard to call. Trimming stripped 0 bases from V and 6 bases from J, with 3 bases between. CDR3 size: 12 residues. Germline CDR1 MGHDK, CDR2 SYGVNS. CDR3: CASSEYPNEQFF. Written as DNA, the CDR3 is TGTGCCAGCAGTGAATATCCCAATGAGCAGTTCTTC.

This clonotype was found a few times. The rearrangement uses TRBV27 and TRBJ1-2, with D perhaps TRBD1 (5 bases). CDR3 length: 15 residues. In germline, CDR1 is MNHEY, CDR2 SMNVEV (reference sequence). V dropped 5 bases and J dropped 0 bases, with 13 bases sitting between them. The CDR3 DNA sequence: TGTGCCAGCAGTGCCAGGGCACCAGCTAACTATGGCTACACCTTC. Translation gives CASSARAPANYGYTF.

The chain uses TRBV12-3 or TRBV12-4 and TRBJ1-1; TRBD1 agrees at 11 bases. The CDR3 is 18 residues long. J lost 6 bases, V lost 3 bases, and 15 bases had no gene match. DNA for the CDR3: TGTGCCAGCAGTTTCCCCGGGACAGGGGGGATGGGATCGGCTGAAGCTTTCTTT. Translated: CASSFPGTGGMGSAEAFF.

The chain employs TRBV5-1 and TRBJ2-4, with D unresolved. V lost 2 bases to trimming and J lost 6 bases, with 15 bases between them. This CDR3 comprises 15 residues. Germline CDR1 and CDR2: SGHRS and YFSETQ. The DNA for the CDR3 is TGCGCCAGCAGCTTAGGTTCTGGGGTGGGAAACATTCAGTACTTC. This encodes CASSLGSGVGNIQYF.

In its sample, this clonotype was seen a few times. This CDR3 is CASSSTGGGVEAFF. As DNA, the CDR3 is TGTGCCAGCAGTTCTACAGGGGGCGGCGTTGAAGCTTTCTTT. The rearrangement links TRBV6-2 or TRBV6-3 to TRBJ1-1; 9 bases agree with TRBD1. V lost 4 bases to trimming and J lost 7 bases; unmatched junction nucleotides: 7. Germline CDR1 is MNHEY and CDR2 is SVGEGT. CDR3 size: 14 residues.